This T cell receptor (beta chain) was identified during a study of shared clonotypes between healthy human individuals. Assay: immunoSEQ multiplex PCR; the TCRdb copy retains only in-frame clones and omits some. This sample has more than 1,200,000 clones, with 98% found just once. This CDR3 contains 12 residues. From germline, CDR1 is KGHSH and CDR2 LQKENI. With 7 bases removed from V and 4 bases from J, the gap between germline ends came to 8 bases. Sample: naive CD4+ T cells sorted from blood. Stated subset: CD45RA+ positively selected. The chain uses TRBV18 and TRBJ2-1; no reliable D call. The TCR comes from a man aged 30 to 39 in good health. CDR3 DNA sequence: TGTGCCAGCTTAATGGTTTACAATGAGCAGTTCTTC. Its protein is CASLMVYNEQFF. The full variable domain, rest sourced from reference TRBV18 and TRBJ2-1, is NAGVMQNPRHLVRRRGQEARLRCSPMKGHSHVYWYRQLPEEGLKFMVYLQKENIIDESGMPKERFSAEFPKEGPSILRIQQVVRGDSAAYFCASLMVYNEQFFGPGTRLTVL.